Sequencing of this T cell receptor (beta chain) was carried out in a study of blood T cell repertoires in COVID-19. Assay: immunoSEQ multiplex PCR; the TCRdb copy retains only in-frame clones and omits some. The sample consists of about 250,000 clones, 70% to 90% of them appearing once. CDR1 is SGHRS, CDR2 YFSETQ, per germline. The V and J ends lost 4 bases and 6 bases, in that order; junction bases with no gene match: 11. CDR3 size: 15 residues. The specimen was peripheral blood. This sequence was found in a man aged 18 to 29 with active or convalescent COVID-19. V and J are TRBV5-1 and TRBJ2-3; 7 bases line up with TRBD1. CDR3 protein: CASSHPDRDGDTQYF. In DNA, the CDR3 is TGCGCCAGCAGCCACCCAGACAGGGACGGGGATACGCAGTATTTT.